This T cell receptor beta chain was recovered during a study of blood T cell repertoires in COVID-19. Profiling relied on immunoSEQ multiplex PCR, and the TCRdb table lists in-frame clones only, not all of them. The table lists 350,000 to 550,000 clones, around 89% of them singletons. This CDR3 contains 14 residues. Germline assignment: CDR1 SGHAT and CDR2 FQNNGV. The V and J ends lost 4 bases and 5 bases, in that order; junction bases with no gene match: 3. The gene calls are TRBV11-2 and TRBJ2-1; 9 nucleotides agree with TRBD1. The TCR originated in a young woman with acute or convalescent COVID-19. Sequences were obtained from peripheral blood. The CDR3 sequence is CASSSWTGDNEQFF. CDR3 sequence (DNA): TGTGCCAGCAGCTCCTGGACAGGGGACAATGAGCAGTTCTTC.